These T cell receptor beta chains were read from a single sample in a study of OX40 agonist ivuxolimab in advanced cancers. Method: immunoSEQ multiplex PCR; TCRdb's copy keeps in-frame clones and lacks some. The sample holds around 78,000 clones; around 91% are singletons and the top ten take 0.94%. This sample comprised CD4+ or CD8+ T cells sorted from blood, obtained in a trial of the OX40 agonist ivuxolimab. The receptor set was obtained from an adult with an advanced solid tumor such as melanoma, head and neck, liver or kidney cancer. CDR3s include the opening cysteine and the closing phenylalanine or tryptophan. A D gene is named only where the DNA matches it firmly. A clone size is listed for some rows: how often the clone was seen (once, few, many), or a class if it is expanded.

clone_size	j_call	d_call	v_call	cdr3_nt	cdr3_aa
-	TRBJ1-3	-	TRBV19	TGTGCCAGTAGGGGGTCGGACTCTGGAAACACCATATATTTT	CASRGSDSGNTIYF
-	TRBJ2-5	TRBD1	TRBV5-6	TGTGCCAGCAGCTTGTGGGGACAGGGTCGGGAGACCCAGTACTTC	CASSLWGQGRETQYF
-	TRBJ2-5	-	TRBV11-2	TGTGCCAGCAGCTCAGGGGAGCTGAGAGAGACCCAGTACTTC	CASSSGELRETQYF
-	TRBJ1-4	-	TRBV13	TGTGCCAGCAGCCTACGGGGGACGCAAGGGGAAAAACTGTTTTTT	CASSLRGTQGEKLFF
-	TRBJ2-7	TRBD2	TRBV2	TGTGCCAGCAGCGGACTAGCGGAGGCATCCTACGAGCAGTACTTC	CASSGLAEASYEQYF
-	TRBJ2-5	TRBD2	TRBV11-2	TGTGCCAGCAGCTTCGGTAGCGGGGGAAGGAGAGAGACCCAGTACTTC	CASSFGSGGRRETQYF
-	TRBJ2-1	-	TRBV21-1	TGTGCCAGCAGCAAAACGGGCGGGAGCTACAATGAGCAGTTCTTC	CASSKTGGSYNEQFF
-	TRBJ2-1	TRBD2	TRBV9	TGTGCCAGCAGCGTAGCGGGGGGGTCCTCCTACAATGAGCAGTTCTTC	CASSVAGGSSYNEQFF
-	TRBJ2-4	-	TRBV9	TGTGCCAGCAGCGTAGGGGAGGACAAAAACATTCAGTACTTC	CASSVGEDKNIQYF
-	TRBJ1-2	-	TRBV6-4	TGTGCCAGCAGTGTCGAAGGGGGGACCTATGGCTACACCTTC	CASSVEGGTYGYTF
-	TRBJ2-5	-	TRBV30	TGTGCCTGGATGGGGAGGCCCCCCCGGGAGACCCAGTACTTC	CAWMGRPPRETQYF
few	TRBJ1-5	-	TRBV19	TGTGCCAGTAGTATCTCGGGGGCCCTTTATCAGCCCCAGCATTTT	CASSISGALYQPQHF
-	TRBJ1-2	TRBD1	TRBV28	TGTGCCAGCAGTTCCTTAAAGGGGGACAGCACTTTCCCTAACTATGGCTACACCTTC	CASSSLKGDSTFPNYGYTF
-	TRBJ2-7	-	TRBV27	TGTGCCAGCAGGACCGGTCCTGCCTACGAGCAGTACTTC	CASRTGPAYEQYF
-	TRBJ1-4	TRBD1	TRBV5-1	TGCGCCAGCAGCCCTACGGACAGGGGGGATGAAAAACTGTTTTTT	CASSPTDRGDEKLFF
-	TRBJ1-1	-	TRBV27	TGTGCCAGCAGCCACGCACAGGGATCTGAAGCTTTCTTT	CASSHAQGSEAFF
-	TRBJ1-6	-	TRBV6-1	TGTGCCAGCAGTGAATTCGGGAGGCCTTCACCCCTCCACTTT	CASSEFGRPSPLHF
-	TRBJ1-1	TRBD1	TRBV29-1	TGCAGCGTCCGCGCCGGTGGGACAGGGGCCACTGAAGCTTTCTTT	CSVRAGGTGATEAFF
-	TRBJ2-7	-	TRBV9	TGTGCCAGCAGCGTAGGTCAGGGGCAGGGGACCTACGAGCAGTACTTC	CASSVGQGQGTYEQYF
-	TRBJ2-7	-	TRBV19	TGTGCCAGTAGTTGGGGAAACTCCTACGAGCAGTACTTC	CASSWGNSYEQYF
-	TRBJ1-2	-	TRBV29-1	TGCAGCGTTGGGGACGTGGGGGGCTACACCTTC	CSVGDVGGYTF
-	TRBJ1-3	-	TRBV7-9	TGTGCCAGCAGCCCTCAAGGGCCCGAGGCTGGAAACACCATATATTTT	CASSPQGPEAGNTIYF
-	TRBJ2-1	-	TRBV7-6	TGTGCCAGCAGCTTAAACGGCCCCAGCTCCTACAATGAGCAGTTCTTC	CASSLNGPSSYNEQFF
-	TRBJ1-2	TRBD1	TRBV4-2	TGTGCCAGCAGCCCTAGTGGGGACAGGGTATATGGCTACACCTTC	CASSPSGDRVYGYTF
-	TRBJ2-7	-	TRBV10-3	TGTGCCATCAGAGACACAGGGTTGTACGAGCAGTACTTC	CAIRDTGLYEQYF
-	TRBJ1-5	-	TRBV9	TGTGCCAGCAGCGCCGGACAGCTCAGCAATCAGCCCCAGCATTTT	CASSAGQLSNQPQHF
-	TRBJ2-2	-	TRBV7-3	TGTGCCAGCAGCACAACACCTAGTAACACCGGGGAGCTGTTTTTT	CASSTTPSNTGELFF
-	TRBJ2-1	-	TRBV28	TGTGCCAGCAAGGAGGGGGCGGGGGACAATGAGCAGTTCTTC	CASKEGAGDNEQFF
-	TRBJ2-7	-	TRBV5-5	TGTGCCAGCAGTTGGGACTCGACTGGGTCCTACGAGCAGTACTTC	CASSWDSTGSYEQYF
-	TRBJ2-1	-	TRBV5-5	TGTGCCAGCAGCTTGTACGGGGTGCACAATGAGCAGTTCTTC	CASSLYGVHNEQFF
once	TRBJ2-7	-	TRBV2	TGTGCCAGCAGTGAAGGGAGGGGAAGCGGCTCCTACGAGCAGTACTTC	CASSEGRGSGSYEQYF
-	TRBJ2-3	TRBD2	TRBV6-5	TGTGCCAGCAGCCGACTAGCCCAGGATACGCAGTATTTT	CASSRLAQDTQYF
-	TRBJ2-5	TRBD2	TRBV5-4	TGTGCCAGCAGCCTCCCAGCGGGGGGGCCCGGGGGGGAGACCCAGTACTTC	CASSLPAGGPGGETQYF
medium-sized	TRBJ1-2	TRBD1	TRBV5-4	TGTGCCAGCACCCAGGGACAGACTAACTATGGCTACACCTTC	CASTQGQTNYGYTF
-	TRBJ2-6	-	TRBV19	TGTGCCAGTAGTATCGGAGCTGGGGCCAACGTCCTGACTTTC	CASSIGAGANVLTF
-	TRBJ1-2	-	TRBV7-9	TGTGCCAGCAGCCCACGACACCCACAACCCTACTATGGCTACACCTTC	CASSPRHPQPYYGYTF
-	TRBJ1-5	-	TRBV5-4	TGTGCCAGCAGCAACCGGGATCTGCCTAATCAGCCCCAGCATTTT	CASSNRDLPNQPQHF
-	TRBJ2-3	TRBD1	TRBV4-1	TGCGCCAGCAGCCAAGTGGGACAGGGGTCAGATACGCAGTATTTT	CASSQVGQGSDTQYF
-	TRBJ2-5	TRBD2	TRBV6-4	TGTGCCAGCAGTGACCGTTGGGGGGGAGAGACCCAGTACTTC	CASSDRWGGETQYF
-	TRBJ2-7	-	TRBV30	TGTGCCTGGAGGAGGGGGGGATGGGAGCAGTACTTC	CAWRRGGWEQYF
-	TRBJ2-3	-	TRBV18	TGTGCCAGCTCACCACCTAGCGTAGGTACAGATACGCAGTATTTT	CASSPPSVGTDTQYF
once	TRBJ2-5	TRBD2	TRBV5-6	TGTGCCAGCAGCTTGCTGCCGGGAGGAGAGGAGACCCAGTACTTC	CASSLLPGGEETQYF
-	TRBJ2-5	-	TRBV19	TGTGCCAGTAGTATATTCTATCGGAGCGGAGAGACCCAGTACTTC	CASSIFYRSGETQYF
-	TRBJ2-3	TRBD2	TRBV11-2	TGTGCCAGCAGCTTAGGGGGGGGACCCACAGATACGCAGTATTTT	CASSLGGGPTDTQYF
-	TRBJ1-2	TRBD1	TRBV30	TGTGCCTGGAACACGGACAGGGGGGTTGGCTACACCTTC	CAWNTDRGVGYTF
-	TRBJ2-1	TRBD2	TRBV7-3	TGTGCCAGCAGCCCCAACGCGGGAGGGAGGAATGAGCAGTTCTTC	CASSPNAGGRNEQFF